One sample yielded the 15 T cell receptor beta chains listed below, sequenced in a study of CD8+ T cells in alopecia areata. Sequencing relied on a cDNA template that was reverse transcribed from extracted RNA. Sequencing was performed with immunoSEQ multiplex PCR; in TCRdb, only in-frame clones are kept and a portion is missing. This sample yields 250,000 or so clones, of which 67% are seen a single time; 1% to 1.5% belongs to the top ten. This material consisted of CD4+ T cells sorted from blood, taken at week 0. These receptors all come from a human donor with alopecia areata.

The chain recombines TRBV25-1 with TRBJ1-1; weak D call: TRBD1 (5 bases). With 9 bases removed from V and 3 bases from J, the gap between germline ends came to 17 bases. Germline CDR1 MGHDK, CDR2 SYGVNS. The CDR3 consists of 14 residues. CDR3 nucleotide sequence: TGTGCCAGTAGAGGGGCAGTAGACTACACTGAAGCTTTCTTT. Its protein product is CASRGAVDYTEAFF.

The rearrangement links TRBV7-2 to TRBJ2-1, with TRBD1 identical over 9 bases. Germline CDR1 and CDR2: SGHTA and FQGNSA. This CDR3 has 16 amino acids. V was pared by 5 bases and J by 6 bases, with 11 bases of the junction left unmatched. This CDR3 reads CASSPNRTGEGNEQFF. In DNA, the CDR3 is TGTGCCAGCAGCCCGAACAGGACAGGGGAGGGCAATGAGCAGTTCTTC. The whole variable domain, filled in from reference TRBV7-2 and TRBJ2-1, reads GAGVSQSPSNKVTEKGKDVELRCDPISGHTALYWYRQSLGQGLEFLIYFQGNSAPDKSGLPSDRFSAERTGGSVSTLTIQRTQQEDSAVYLCASSPNRTGEGNEQFFGPGTRLTVL.

This rearrangement joins TRBV25-1 to TRBJ1-2, with TRBD1 as a possible D gene (5 bases). Germline values: CDR1 MGHDK, CDR2 SYGVNS. There are 14 residues in the CDR3. Trimming took 2 bases from V and 2 from J, leaving 9 bases between them. The chain's CDR3 is CASSEGAGNYGYTF. The CDR3 nucleotides read TGTGCCAGCAGTGAAGGGGCAGGAAACTATGGCTACACCTTC.

The V call is TRBV7-9, the J call TRBJ1-1; D is possibly TRBD1 (5 bases). Between the trimmed V and J ends, which lost 1 base and 3 bases, there was a span of 12 bases. Germline V gene lookup returns CDR1 SEHNR and CDR2 FQNEAQ (reference sequence). This CDR3 spans 15 amino acids. The CDR3 sequence is CASSLGIGADTEAFF. Written as DNA, the CDR3 is TGTGCCAGCAGCTTAGGAATAGGGGCTGACACTGAAGCTTTCTTT.

The rearrangement links TRBV30 to TRBJ2-5, with TRBD1 as a possible D gene (5 bases). CDR3 size: 13 residues. Per germline, CDR1 GTSNPN and CDR2 SVGIG (reference sequence). The V end lost 2 bases, the J end lost 2 bases, and 9 bases lay between the germline ends. DNA for the CDR3: TGTGCCTGGAGTTCAGACAGACAAGAGACCCAGTACTTC. Translated, it gives CAWSSDRQETQYF.

This clone occurred a few times. The chain uses TRBV30 and TRBJ1-2; TRBD1 is a possible D gene (6 bases). The germline CDR1 and CDR2 sequences are GTSNPN and SVGIG (reference sequence). Trimming stripped 4 bases from V and 6 bases from J, with 18 bases between. This CDR3 region has 14 residues. CDR3 DNA sequence: TGTGCCTGGACCCGACGGGGGACAATCAATGGCTACACCTTC. Its protein product is CAWTRRGTINGYTF.

The J gene is TRBJ2-1, the V gene TRBV20-1; D gene unclear. Germline V gene lookup returns CDR1 DFQATT and CDR2 SNEGSKA (reference sequence). The CDR3 runs to 11 residues. Trimming took 0 bases from V and 4 from J, leaving 1 base between them. The CDR3 DNA reads as TGCAGTGCTAGAGAATACAATGAGCAGTTCTTC. Translation gives CSAREYNEQFF.

V usage is TRBV30 and J usage is TRBJ2-7; weak D call: TRBD2 (7 bases). V gave up 3 bases and J gave up 0 bases, with 15 bases separating them. This CDR3 region has 15 residues. Germline values: CDR1 GTSNPN, CDR2 SVGIG (reference sequence). Written as DNA, the CDR3 is TGTGCCTGGAGGTCTCGGGGGGCGAGCTCCTACGAGCAGTACTTC. This codes for CAWRSRGASSYEQYF.

The chain combines TRBV5-1 with TRBJ1-2; D gene ambiguous. The germline V and J ends were trimmed by 4 bases and 3 bases, with 10 bases remaining between them. CDR1 and CDR2 (germline): SGHRS, YFSETQ. The CDR3 spans 13 residues. The CDR3, as DNA: TGCGCCAGCAGCGTCGACGGATACTATGGCTACACCTTC. Amino acids: CASSVDGYYGYTF.

Comments on this clone: The same CDR3 arises from other DNA sequences in this sample as well. This chain connects TRBV5-1 to TRBJ2-3; no clear D. CDR1 SGHRS and CDR2 YFSETQ come from the germline V gene. Trimming cost V 0 bases and J 3 bases, with 5 bases left between them. The CDR3 has 13 amino acids. CDR3 loop: CASSLEGTDTQYF. CDR3 bases: TGCGCCAGCAGCTTGGAGGGAACAGATACGCAGTATTTT.

J is TRBJ1-2 and V is TRBV30; 8 bases agree with TRBD1. Germline V gene data show CDR1 as GTSNPN and CDR2 as SVGIG (reference sequence). The CDR3 covers 13 residues. V shed 4 bases, J shed 5 bases, and the junction held 6 bases outside the gene matches. CDR3 coding DNA: TGTGCCTGGACCGCGGACAGGGAGTATGGCTACACCTTC. This encodes CAWTADREYGYTF. The variable domain in full, with the rest retrieved from reference TRBV30 and TRBJ1-2, is SQTIHQWPATLVQPVGSPLSLECTVEGTSNPNLYWYRQAAGRGLQLLFYSVGIGQISSEVPQNLSASRPQDRQFILSSKKLLLSDSGFYLCAWTADREYGYTFGSGTRLTVV.

This clone was seen more than once but under ten times. The J gene is TRBJ2-3, the V gene TRBV29-1; tentatively, D is TRBD2 (5 bases). Germline V gene sequence: CDR1 SQVTM, CDR2 ANQGSEA. The length of the CDR3 is 13 residues. The V gene lost 7 bases and the J gene lost 1 base, with 12 bases spanning the gap. CDR3 protein: CSADDGGTDTQYF. The CDR3 coding sequence is TGCAGCGCCGATGACGGGGGCACAGATACGCAGTATTTT.

The rearrangement links TRBV29-1 to TRBJ1-2, with D possibly TRBD1 on 5 matching bases. The CDR3 extends over 13 amino acids. V was clipped by 4 bases and J by 2 bases, with 11 bases between them. Per the germline V gene, CDR1 is SQVTM and CDR2 is ANQGSEA. This CDR3 is CSVADSFNYGYTF. The CDR3 bases are TGCAGCGTTGCAGACAGTTTCAACTATGGCTACACCTTC.

The rearrangement uses TRBV25-1 and TRBJ2-1, with TRBD1 matching 10 bases. Germline V gene data show CDR1 as MGHDK and CDR2 as SYGVNS. This CDR3 is built from 16 residues. V lost 2 bases, J lost 6 bases, and 7 bases stayed unmatched. CDR3 bases: TGTGCCAGCAGTGAACGAGGGACAGGGGTCCGCAATGAGCAGTTCTTC. As protein: CASSERGTGVRNEQFF.

This clone is medium-sized in the sample. V is TRBV7-2 and J is TRBJ2-7, with 7 bases matching TRBD2. Germline values: CDR1 SGHTA, CDR2 FQGNSA. The length of the CDR3 is 15 residues. V gave up 2 bases and J gave up 9 bases; unmatched junction bases: 13. CDR3 in DNA: TGTGCCAGCAGCTTATGGCTAGCGGCAGGAGTCGGGCAGTACTTC. It yields the protein CASSLWLAAGVGQYF.